The T cell receptor beta chain described here comes from a study of blood T cell repertoires in COVID-19. Produced via immunoSEQ multiplex PCR; TCRdb's table is partial and in-frame only. The sample lists about 80,000 clones; roughly 88% were seen once. Germline V gene lookup returns CDR1 MNHNY and CDR2 SVGAGI (reference sequence). Trimming removed 0 bases from V and 1 base from J, with 6 bases in between. The CDR3 is 14 amino acids. The genes are TRBV6-6 and TRBJ1-1; D unresolved. The source material was peripheral blood. The sequence was collected from a woman aged 80 or over with acute or convalescent COVID-19. CDR3 in amino acids: CASSYSEQNTEAFF. The CDR3, as DNA: TGTGCCAGCAGTTACTCAGAACAGAACACTGAAGCTTTCTTT.